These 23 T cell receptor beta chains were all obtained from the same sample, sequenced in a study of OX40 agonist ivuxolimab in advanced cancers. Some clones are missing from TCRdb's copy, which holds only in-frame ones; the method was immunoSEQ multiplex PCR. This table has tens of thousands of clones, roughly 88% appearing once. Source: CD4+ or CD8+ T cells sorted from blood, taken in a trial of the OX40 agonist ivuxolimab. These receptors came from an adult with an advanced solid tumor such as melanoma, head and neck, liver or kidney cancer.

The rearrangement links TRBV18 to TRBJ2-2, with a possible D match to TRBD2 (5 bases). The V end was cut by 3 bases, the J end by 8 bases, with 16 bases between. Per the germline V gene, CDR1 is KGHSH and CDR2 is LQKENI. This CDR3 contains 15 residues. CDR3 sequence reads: CASSPIDGKLGELFF. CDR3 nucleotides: TGTGCCAGCTCACCGATCGACGGGAAACTTGGGGAGCTGTTTTTT.

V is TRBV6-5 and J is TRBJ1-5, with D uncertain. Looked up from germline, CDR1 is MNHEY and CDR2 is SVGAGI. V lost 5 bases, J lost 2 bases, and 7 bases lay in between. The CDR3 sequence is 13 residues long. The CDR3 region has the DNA TGTGCCAGCAGTCCGGAGGGCAATCAGCCCCAGCATTTT. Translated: CASSPEGNQPQHF.

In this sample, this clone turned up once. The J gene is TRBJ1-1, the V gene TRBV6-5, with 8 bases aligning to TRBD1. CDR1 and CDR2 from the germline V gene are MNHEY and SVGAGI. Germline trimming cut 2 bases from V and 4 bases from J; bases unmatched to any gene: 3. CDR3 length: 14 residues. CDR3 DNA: TGTGCCAGCAGTTACACTACAGGGGGCACTGAAGCTTTCTTT. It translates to CASSYTTGGTEAFF.

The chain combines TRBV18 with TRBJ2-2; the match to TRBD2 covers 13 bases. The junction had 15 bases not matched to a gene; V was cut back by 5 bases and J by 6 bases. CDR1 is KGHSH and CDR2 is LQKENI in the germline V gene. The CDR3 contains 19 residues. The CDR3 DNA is TGTGCCAGCTCATCAAATGTCTTCCCGGGACTAGCGGGGTCCGGGGAGCTGTTTTTT. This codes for CASSSNVFPGLAGSGELFF.

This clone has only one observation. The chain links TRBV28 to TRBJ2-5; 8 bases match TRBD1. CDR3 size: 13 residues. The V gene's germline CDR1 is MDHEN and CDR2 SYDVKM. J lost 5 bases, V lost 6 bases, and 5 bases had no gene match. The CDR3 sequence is CASRQGARETQYF. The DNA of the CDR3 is TGTGCCAGCAGGCAGGGGGCGAGGGAGACCCAGTACTTC.

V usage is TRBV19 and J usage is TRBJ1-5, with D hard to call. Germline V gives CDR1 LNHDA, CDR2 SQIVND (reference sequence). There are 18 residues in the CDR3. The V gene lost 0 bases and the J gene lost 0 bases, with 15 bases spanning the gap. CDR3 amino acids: CASSIDPPRTVSNQPQHF. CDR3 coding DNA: TGTGCCAGTAGTATAGATCCCCCCCGAACAGTTAGCAATCAGCCCCAGCATTTT.

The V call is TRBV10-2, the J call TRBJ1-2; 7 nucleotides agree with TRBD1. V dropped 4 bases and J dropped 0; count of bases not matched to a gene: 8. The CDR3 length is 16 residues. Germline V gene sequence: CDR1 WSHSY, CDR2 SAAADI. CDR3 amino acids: CASSVTGTTSNYGYTF. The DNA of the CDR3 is TGCGCCAGCAGTGTGACAGGGACTACCTCTAACTATGGCTACACCTTC.

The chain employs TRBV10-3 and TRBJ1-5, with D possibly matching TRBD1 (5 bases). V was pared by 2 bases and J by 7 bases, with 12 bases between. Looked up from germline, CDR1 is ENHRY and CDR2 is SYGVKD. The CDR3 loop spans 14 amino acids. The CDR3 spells CAISEGGIGQPQHF. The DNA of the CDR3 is TGTGCCATCAGTGAGGGGGGAATTGGGCAGCCCCAGCATTTT.

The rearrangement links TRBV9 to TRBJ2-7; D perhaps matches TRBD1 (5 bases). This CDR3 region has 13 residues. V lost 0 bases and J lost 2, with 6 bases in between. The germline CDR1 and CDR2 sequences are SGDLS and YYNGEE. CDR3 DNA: TGTGCCAGCAGCGTAGCGACAGCCTACGAGCAGTACTTC. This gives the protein CASSVATAYEQYF.

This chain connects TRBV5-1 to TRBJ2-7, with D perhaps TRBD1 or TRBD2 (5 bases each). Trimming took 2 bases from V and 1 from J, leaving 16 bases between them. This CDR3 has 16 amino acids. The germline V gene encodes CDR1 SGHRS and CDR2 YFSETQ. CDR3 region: CASSFGRLRGSYEQYF. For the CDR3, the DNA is TGCGCCAGCAGCTTTGGACGATTGAGGGGATCCTACGAGCAGTACTTC.

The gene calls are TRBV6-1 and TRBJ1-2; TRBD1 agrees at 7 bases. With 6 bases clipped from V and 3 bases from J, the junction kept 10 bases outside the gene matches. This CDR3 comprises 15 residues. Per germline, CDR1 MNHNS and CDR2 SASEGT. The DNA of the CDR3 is TGTGCCAGCAGCGCCCCGGGACAGAGCTACTATGGCTACACCTTC. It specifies CASSAPGQSYYGYTF.

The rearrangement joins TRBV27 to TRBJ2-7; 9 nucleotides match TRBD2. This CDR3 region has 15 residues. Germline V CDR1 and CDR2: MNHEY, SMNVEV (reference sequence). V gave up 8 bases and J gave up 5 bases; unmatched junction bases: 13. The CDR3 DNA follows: TGTGCCAGCTCCCGACCGGCTAGCGGGGAGGACGAGCAGTACTTC. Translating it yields CASSRPASGEDEQYF.

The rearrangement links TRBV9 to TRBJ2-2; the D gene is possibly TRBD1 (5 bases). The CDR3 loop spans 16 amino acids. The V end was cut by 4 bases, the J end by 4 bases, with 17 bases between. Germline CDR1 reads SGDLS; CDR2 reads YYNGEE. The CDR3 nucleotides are TGTGCCAGCAGCTTTTTTGACAGCACATTCACCGGGGAGCTGTTTTTT. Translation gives CASSFFDSTFTGELFF.

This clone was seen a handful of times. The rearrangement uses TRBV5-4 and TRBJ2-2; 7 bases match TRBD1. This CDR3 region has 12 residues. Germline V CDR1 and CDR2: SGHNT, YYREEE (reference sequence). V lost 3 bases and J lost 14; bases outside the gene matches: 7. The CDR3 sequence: CASSSRQGLLFF. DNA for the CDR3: TGTGCCAGCAGCTCCCGACAGGGTTTACTGTTTTTT.

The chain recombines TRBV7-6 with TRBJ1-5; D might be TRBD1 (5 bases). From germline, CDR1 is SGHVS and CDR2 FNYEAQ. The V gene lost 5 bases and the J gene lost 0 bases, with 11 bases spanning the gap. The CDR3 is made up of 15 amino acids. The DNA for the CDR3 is TGTGCCAGCAGCGCTGGACAAAATAGCAATCAGCCCCAGCATTTT. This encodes CASSAGQNSNQPQHF. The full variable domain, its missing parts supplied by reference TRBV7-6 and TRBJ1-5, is GAGVSQSPRYKVTKRGQDVALRCDPISGHVSLYWYRQALGQGPEFLTYFNYEAQQDKSGLPNDRFSAERPEGSISTLTIQRTEQRDSAMYRCASSAGQNSNQPQHFGDGTRLSIL.

The CDR3 sequence: CAGLNQGFNNSPLHF. As DNA, the CDR3 is TGTGCCGGCTTAAACCAGGGGTTTAATAATTCACCCCTCCACTTT. This chain connects TRBV30 to TRBJ1-6; D possibly corresponds to TRBD1 (6 bases). The CDR3 contains 15 residues. Germline CDR1 and CDR2: GTSNPN and SVGIG (reference sequence). The V end was cut by 8 bases, the J end by 5 bases, with 19 bases between.

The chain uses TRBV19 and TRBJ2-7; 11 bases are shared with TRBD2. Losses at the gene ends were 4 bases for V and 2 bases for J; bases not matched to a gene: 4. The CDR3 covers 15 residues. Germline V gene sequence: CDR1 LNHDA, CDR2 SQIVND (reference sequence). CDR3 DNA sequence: TGTGCCAGTAGTAAAACTAGCGGGGGTACCTACGAGCAGTACTTC. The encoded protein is CASSKTSGGTYEQYF.

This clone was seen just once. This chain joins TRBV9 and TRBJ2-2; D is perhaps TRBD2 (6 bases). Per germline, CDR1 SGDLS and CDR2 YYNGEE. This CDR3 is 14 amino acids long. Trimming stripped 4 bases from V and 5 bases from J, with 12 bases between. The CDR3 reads CASSPEGTTGELFF. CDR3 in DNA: TGTGCCAGCAGCCCGGAAGGGACTACCGGGGAGCTGTTTTTT.

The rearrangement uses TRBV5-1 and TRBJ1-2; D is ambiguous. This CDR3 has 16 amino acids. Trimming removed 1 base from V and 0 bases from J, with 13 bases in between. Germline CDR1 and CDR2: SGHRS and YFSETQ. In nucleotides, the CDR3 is TGCGCCAGCAGCTTGAGGAACGGACCAGCTAACTATGGCTACACCTTC. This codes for CASSLRNGPANYGYTF.

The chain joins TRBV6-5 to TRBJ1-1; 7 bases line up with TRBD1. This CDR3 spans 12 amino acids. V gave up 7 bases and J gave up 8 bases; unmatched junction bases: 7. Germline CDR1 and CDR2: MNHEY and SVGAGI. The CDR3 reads CASITRTGEAFF. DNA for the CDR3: TGTGCCAGCATCACGAGGACAGGCGAAGCTTTCTTT.

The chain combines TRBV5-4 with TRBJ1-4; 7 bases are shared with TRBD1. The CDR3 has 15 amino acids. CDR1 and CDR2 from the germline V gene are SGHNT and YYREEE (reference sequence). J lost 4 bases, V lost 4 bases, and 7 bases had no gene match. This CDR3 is CASSLKGQYNEKLFF. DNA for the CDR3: TGTGCCAGCAGCCTAAAGGGACAGTATAATGAAAAACTGTTTTTT.

The CDR3 region is CASSQELDSLSTDTQYF. In DNA form, the CDR3 reads TGCGCCAGCAGCCAGGAATTGGACTCCCTAAGCACAGATACGCAGTATTTT. The chain has TRBV4-1 and TRBJ2-3, with D possibly matching TRBD2 (5 bases). The germline V gene has CDR1 MGHRA and CDR2 YSYEKL. V dropped 3 bases and J dropped 0 bases, with 16 bases sitting between them. The CDR3 length is 17 residues.

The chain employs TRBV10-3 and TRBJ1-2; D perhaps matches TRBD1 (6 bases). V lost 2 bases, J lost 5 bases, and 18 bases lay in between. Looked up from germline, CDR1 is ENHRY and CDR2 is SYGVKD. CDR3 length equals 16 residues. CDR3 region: CAISETEGGLGYGYTF. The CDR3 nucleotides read TGTGCCATCAGTGAGACCGAGGGGGGATTGGGATATGGCTACACCTTC.